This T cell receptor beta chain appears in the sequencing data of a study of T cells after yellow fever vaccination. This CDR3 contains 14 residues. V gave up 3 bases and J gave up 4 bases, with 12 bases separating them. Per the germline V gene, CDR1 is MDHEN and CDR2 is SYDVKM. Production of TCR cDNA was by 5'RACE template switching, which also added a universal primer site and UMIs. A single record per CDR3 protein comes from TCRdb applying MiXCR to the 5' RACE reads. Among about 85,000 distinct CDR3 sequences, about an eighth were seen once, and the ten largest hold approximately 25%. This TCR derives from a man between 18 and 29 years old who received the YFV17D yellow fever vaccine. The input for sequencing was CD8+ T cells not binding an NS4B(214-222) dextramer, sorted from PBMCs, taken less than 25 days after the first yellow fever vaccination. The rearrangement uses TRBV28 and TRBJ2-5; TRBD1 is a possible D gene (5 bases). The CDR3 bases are TGTGCCAGCAGTTTGCAGGGATGGCCAGAGACCCAGTACTTC. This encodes CASSLQGWPETQYF.